This is a list of T cell receptor beta chains from one sample in a study of blood T cell repertoires in COVID-19. The table came from immunoSEQ multiplex PCR; TCRdb's copy has only in-frame clones and leaves some out. This sample has fewer than 200,000 clones, with about 80% found just once. Sequencing was performed on peripheral blood. The receptors come from a woman older than 75 with acute or convalescent COVID-19. Each CDR3 is given with its conserved first and last residue. Fields, in order: V gene, J gene, D gene, clone size, CDR3 DNA, CDR3 protein. A D gene is named only where the DNA matches it firmly. The size field is filled for only some rows; it gives once, few, many or a size class.

TRBV4-1	TRBJ1-2	TRBD1	.	TGCGCCAGCAGCCAAGACAGGGGGTACTATGGCTACACCTTC	CASSQDRGYYGYTF
TRBV7-2	TRBJ2-1	.	.	TGTGCCAGCAGCTTAGATCCTAACCCCTACAATGAGCAGTTCTTC	CASSLDPNPYNEQFF
TRBV30	TRBJ1-1	.	.	TGTGCCTGCGACAGACTGAACACTGAAGCTTTCTTT	CACDRLNTEAFF
TRBV5-1	TRBJ1-1	TRBD1	.	TGCGCCAGCAGCGGACAGGGGGGGCTGAACACTGAAGCTTTCTTT	CASSGQGGLNTEAFF
TRBV2	TRBJ1-2	TRBD1	.	TGTGCCAGCAGCGGACAGGGGGCGCAGGGCTACACCTTC	CASSGQGAQGYTF
TRBV4-3	TRBJ2-7	.	.	TGCGCCAGCAGTGGGGAGCCTTACTACGAGCAGTACTTC	CASSGEPYYEQYF
TRBV6-1	TRBJ2-7	.	once	TGTGCCAGCAGTGAAGGTGGAGACTACGAGCAGTACTTC	CASSEGGDYEQYF
TRBV29-1	TRBJ1-5	.	.	TGCAGCGTTGCCGGGGATAGCAATCAGCCCCAGCATTTT	CSVAGDSNQPQHF
TRBV5-4	TRBJ2-7	TRBD2	once	TGTGCCAGCAGCTTGGGGGGACTAGCGGTCTACGAGCAGTACTTC	CASSLGGLAVYEQYF
TRBV10-3	TRBJ1-2	.	.	TGTGCCATCAGTGAGTCTTTCCCCCCGAGCTATGGCTACACCTTC	CAISESFPPSYGYTF
TRBV19	TRBJ2-3	TRBD2	.	TGTGCCAGTAGCGGTGCGGGGGAGAGCACAGATACGCAGTATTTT	CASSGAGESTDTQYF
TRBV5-6	TRBJ2-7	TRBD1	.	TGTGCCAGCAGCTTGGGGCAGGGGGTACATTACGAGCAGTACTTC	CASSLGQGVHYEQYF
TRBV6-2/TRBV6-3	TRBJ2-6	TRBD2	.	TGTGCCAGCAGTTACGACCTCCCGGGACTAGCGACCGTCTCTGGGGCCAACGTCCTGACTTTC	CASSYDLPGLATVSGANVLTF
TRBV1	TRBJ2-1	.	.	TGCACCAGCAGCCACCTAGCGGGGAGCTCCTACAATGAGCAGTTCTTC	CTSSHLAGSSYNEQFF
TRBV18	TRBJ1-3	.	.	TGTGCCAGCTCACCCGGACAGTCGGCTGGAAACACCATATATTTT	CASSPGQSAGNTIYF
TRBV5-1	TRBJ2-7	TRBD1	once	TGCGCCAGCCGCCCAGGGGGCGGCTACGAGCAGTACTTC	CASRPGGGYEQYF
TRBV5-5	TRBJ1-2	.	.	TGTGCCAGCAGCTTGGCTGGACTTAACTATGGCTACACCTTC	CASSLAGLNYGYTF
TRBV2	TRBJ1-1	.	.	TGTGCCAGTATATATGGCGGCCCCGCGGGGACTGAAGCTTTCTTT	CASIYGGPAGTEAFF
TRBV10-3	TRBJ1-4	.	.	TGTGCCATCAGTGAGGGGGACTTTATGCTGTTTTTT	CAISEGDFMLFF
TRBV11-2	TRBJ2-7	TRBD1	.	TGTGCCAGCAGCCCCCAGGGACAGGGCAACTACGAGCAGTACTTC	CASSPQGQGNYEQYF
TRBV27	TRBJ2-1	.	.	TGTGCCAGCACGTCGGCCTACAATGAGCAGTTCTTC	CASTSAYNEQFF
TRBV11-2	TRBJ2-7	TRBD1	.	TGTGCCAGCAGCTTGGGACAGGGGGCTCCCTACGAGCAGTACTTC	CASSLGQGAPYEQYF
TRBV25-1	TRBJ1-1	.	.	TGTGCCTCGGAGGGGACTGAAGCTTTCTTT	CASEGTEAFF